This T cell receptor beta chain was obtained from a study of T cells of healthy individuals. TCRdb ran MiXCR on the 5' RACE reads and lists one entry per CDR3 protein. The sample records more than 60,000 distinct CDR3 sequences, about a sixth being singletons. This clonotype has more than one count but fewer than ten. V was pared by 2 bases and J by 5 bases, with 12 bases between. Per germline, CDR1 MNHEY and CDR2 SVGAGI. The CDR3 sequence is 15 residues long. The sequence was collected from a human donor in good health. The chain uses TRBV6-5 and TRBJ1-4; D is perhaps TRBD1 (5 bases). This CDR3 reads CASSYDLGTNEKLFF. In DNA, the CDR3 is TGTGCCAGCAGTTACGATCTGGGGACGAATGAAAAACTGTTTTTT.